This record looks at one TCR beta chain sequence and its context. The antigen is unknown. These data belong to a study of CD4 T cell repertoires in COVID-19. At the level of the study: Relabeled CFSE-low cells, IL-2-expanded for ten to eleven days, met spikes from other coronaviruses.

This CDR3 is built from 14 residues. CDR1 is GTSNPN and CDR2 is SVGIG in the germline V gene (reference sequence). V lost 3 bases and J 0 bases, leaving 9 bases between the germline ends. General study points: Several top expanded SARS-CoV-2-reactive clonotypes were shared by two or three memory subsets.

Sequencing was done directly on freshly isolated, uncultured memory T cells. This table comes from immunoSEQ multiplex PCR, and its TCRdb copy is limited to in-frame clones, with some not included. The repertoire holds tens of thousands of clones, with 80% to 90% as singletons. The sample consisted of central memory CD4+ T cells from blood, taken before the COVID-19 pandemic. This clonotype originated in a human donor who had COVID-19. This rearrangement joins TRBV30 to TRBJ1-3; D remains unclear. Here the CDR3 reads CAWSATGSGNTIYF. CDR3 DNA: TGTGCCTGGAGCGCAACGGGCTCTGGAAACACCATATATTTT. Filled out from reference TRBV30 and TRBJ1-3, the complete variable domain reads SQTIHQWPATLVQPVGSPLSLECTVEGTSNPNLYWYRQAAGRGLQLLFYSVGIGQISSEVPQNLSASRPQDRQFILSSKKLLLSDSGFYLCAWSATGSGNTIYFGEGSWLTVV.